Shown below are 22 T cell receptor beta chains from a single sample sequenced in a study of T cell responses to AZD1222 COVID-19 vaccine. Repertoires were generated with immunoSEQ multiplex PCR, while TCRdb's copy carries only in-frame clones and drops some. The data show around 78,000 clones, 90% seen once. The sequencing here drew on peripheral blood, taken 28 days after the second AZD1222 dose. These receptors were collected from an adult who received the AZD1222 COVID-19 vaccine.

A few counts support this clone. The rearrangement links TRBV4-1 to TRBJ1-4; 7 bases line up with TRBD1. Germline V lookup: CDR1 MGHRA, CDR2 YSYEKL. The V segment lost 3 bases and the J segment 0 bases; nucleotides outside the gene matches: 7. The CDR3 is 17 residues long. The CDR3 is CASSQRQGETTNEKLFF. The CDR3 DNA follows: TGCGCCAGCAGCCAGAGACAGGGTGAGACAACTAATGAAAAACTGTTTTTT.

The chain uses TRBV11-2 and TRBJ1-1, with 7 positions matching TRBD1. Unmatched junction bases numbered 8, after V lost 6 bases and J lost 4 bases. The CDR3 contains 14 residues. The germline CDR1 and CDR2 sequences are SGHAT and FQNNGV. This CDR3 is CASSRTGGATEAFF. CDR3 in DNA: TGTGCCAGCAGTAGGACAGGAGGGGCCACTGAAGCTTTCTTT.

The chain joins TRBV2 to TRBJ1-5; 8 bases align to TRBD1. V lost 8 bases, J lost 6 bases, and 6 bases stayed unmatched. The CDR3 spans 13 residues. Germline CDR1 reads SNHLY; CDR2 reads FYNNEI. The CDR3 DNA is TGTGCCAGCGGACAGGGTTCGGGTCAGCCCCAGCATTTT. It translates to CASGQGSGQPQHF.

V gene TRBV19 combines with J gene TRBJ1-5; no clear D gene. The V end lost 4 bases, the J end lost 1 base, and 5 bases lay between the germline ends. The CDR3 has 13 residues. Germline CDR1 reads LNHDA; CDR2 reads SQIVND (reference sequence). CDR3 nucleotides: TGTGCCAGTAGTAAAACCAGCAATCAGCCCCAGCATTTT. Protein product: CASSKTSNQPQHF.

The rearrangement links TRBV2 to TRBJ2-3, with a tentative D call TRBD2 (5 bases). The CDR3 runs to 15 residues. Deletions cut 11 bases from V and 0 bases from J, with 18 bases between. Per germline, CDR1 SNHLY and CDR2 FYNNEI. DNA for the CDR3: TGTGCCCGGACCCGGCGGCGGACTAGCACAGATACGCAGTATTTT. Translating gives CARTRRRTSTDTQYF.

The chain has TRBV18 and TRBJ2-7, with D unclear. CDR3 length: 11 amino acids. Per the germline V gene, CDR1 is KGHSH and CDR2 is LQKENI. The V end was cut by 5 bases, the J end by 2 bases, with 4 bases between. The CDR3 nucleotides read TGTGCCAGCTCAGGTCCCTACGAGCAGTACTTC. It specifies CASSGPYEQYF.

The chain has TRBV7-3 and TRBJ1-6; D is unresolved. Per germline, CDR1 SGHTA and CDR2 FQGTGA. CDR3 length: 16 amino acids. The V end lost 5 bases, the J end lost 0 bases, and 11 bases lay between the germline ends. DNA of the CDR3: TGTGCCAGCAGCAACGGACCGCCCTCCTATAATTCACCCCTCCACTTT. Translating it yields CASSNGPPSYNSPLHF. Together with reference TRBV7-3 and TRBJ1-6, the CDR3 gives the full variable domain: GAGVSQTPSNKVTEKGKYVELRCDPISGHTALYWYRQSLGQGPEFLIYFQGTGAADDSGLPNDRFFAVRPEGSVSTLKIQRTERGDSAVYLCASSNGPPSYNSPLHFGNGTRLTVT.

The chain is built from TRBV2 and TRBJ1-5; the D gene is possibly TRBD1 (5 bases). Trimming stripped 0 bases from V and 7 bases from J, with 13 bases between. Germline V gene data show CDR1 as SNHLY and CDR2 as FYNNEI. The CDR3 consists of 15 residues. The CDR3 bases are TGTGCCAGCAGTGAAGCCCGGGGGTTAGGCCAGCCCCAGCATTTT. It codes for CASSEARGLGQPQHF.

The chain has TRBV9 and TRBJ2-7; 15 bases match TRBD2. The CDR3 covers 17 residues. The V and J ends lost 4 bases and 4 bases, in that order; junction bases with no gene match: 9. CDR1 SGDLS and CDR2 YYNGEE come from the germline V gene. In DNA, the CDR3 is TGTGCCAGCAGCCCCTTGGGACTAGCGGGAGGACCGTACGAGCAGTACTTC. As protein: CASSPLGLAGGPYEQYF.

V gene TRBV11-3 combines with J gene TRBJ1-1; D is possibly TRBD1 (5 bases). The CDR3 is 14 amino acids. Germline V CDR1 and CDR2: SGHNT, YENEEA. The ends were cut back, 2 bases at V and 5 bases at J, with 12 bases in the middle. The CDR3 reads CASSLSRAITEAFF. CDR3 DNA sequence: TGTGCCAGCAGCTTAAGCAGGGCAATAACTGAAGCTTTCTTT.

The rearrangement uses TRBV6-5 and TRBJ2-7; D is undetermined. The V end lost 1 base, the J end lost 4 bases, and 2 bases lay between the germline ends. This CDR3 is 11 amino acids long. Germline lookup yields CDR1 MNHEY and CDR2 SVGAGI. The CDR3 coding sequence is TGTGCCAGCAGTTACTTATACGAGCAGTACTTC. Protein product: CASSYLYEQYF.

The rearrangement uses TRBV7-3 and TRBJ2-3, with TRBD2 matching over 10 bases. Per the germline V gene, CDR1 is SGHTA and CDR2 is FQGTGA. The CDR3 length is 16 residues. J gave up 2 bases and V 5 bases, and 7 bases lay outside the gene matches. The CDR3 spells CASSLVAGGYTDTQYF. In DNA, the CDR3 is TGTGCCAGCAGCCTTGTAGCGGGAGGCTACACAGATACGCAGTATTTT.

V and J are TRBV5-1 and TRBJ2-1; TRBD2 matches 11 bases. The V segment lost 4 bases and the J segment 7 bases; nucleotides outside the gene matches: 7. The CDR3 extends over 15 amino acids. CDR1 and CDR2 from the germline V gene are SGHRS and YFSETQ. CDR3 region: CASSGTSGGGNEQFF. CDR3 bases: TGCGCCAGCAGCGGTACTAGCGGGGGCGGGAATGAGCAGTTCTTC.

The chain's CDR3 is CASSNGDRVATNEKLFF. CDR3 coding DNA: TGTGCCAGCAGCAACGGAGACAGGGTTGCAACTAATGAAAAACTGTTTTTT. V is TRBV7-9 and J is TRBJ1-4; 7 nucleotides align to TRBD1. This CDR3 is built from 17 residues. Germline trimming cut 5 bases from V and 0 bases from J; bases unmatched to any gene: 9. Germline V lookup: CDR1 SEHNR, CDR2 FQNEAQ (reference sequence). Drawing the rest from reference TRBV7-9 and TRBJ1-4, the complete variable domain is DTGVSQNPRHKITKRGQNVTFRCDPISEHNRLYWYRQTLGQGPEFLTYFQNEAQLEKSRLLSDRFSAERPKGSFSTLEIQRTEQGDSAMYLCASSNGDRVATNEKLFFGSGTQLSVL.

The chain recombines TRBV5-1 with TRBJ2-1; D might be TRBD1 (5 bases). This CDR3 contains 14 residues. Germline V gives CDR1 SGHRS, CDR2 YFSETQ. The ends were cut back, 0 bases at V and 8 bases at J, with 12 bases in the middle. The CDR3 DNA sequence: TGCGCCAGCAGCTTGGCCGACAGTTCCTATGAGCAGTTCTTC. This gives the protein CASSLADSSYEQFF. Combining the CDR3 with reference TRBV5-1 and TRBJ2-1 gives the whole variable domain KAGVTQTPRYLIKTRGQQVTLSCSPISGHRSVSWYQQTPGQGLQFLFEYFSETQRNKGNFPGRFSGRQFSNSRSEMNVSTLELGDSALYLCASSLADSSYEQFFGPGTRLTVL.

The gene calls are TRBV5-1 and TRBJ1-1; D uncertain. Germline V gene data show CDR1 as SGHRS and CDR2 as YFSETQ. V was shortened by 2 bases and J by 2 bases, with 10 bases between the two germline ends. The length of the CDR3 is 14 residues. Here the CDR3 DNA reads TGCGCCAGCAGCTTAATGTCGGATAACACTGAAGCTTTCTTT. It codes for CASSLMSDNTEAFF. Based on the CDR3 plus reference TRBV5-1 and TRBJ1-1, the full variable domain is KAGVTQTPRYLIKTRGQQVTLSCSPISGHRSVSWYQQTPGQGLQFLFEYFSETQRNKGNFPGRFSGRQFSNSRSEMNVSTLELGDSALYLCASSLMSDNTEAFFGQGTRLTVV.

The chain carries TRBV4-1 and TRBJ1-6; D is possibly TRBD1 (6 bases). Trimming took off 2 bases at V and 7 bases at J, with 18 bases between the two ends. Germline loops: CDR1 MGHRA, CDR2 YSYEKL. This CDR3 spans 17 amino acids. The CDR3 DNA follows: TGCGCCAGCAGCCAACCCATTCGGGGGGCGCGAAATTCACCCCTCCACTTT. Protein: CASSQPIRGARNSPLHF.

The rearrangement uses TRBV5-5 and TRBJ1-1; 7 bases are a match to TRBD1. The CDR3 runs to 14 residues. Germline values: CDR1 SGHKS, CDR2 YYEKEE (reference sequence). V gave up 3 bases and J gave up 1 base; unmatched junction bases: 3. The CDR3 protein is CASSYGTANTEAFF. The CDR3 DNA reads TGTGCCAGCAGCTATGGGACAGCGAACACTGAAGCTTTCTTT.

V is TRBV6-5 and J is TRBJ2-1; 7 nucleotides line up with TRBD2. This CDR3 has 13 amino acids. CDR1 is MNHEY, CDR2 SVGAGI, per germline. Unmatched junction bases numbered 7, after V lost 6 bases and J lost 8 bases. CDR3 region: CASSLLAWDEQFF. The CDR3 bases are TGTGCCAGCAGCCTACTAGCGTGGGATGAGCAGTTCTTC.

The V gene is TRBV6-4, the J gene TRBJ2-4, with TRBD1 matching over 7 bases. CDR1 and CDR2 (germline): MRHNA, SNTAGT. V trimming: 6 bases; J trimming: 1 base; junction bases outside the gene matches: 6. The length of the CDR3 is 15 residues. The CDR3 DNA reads TGTGCCAGCAGCGCCACAGGGGACGCCAAAAACATTCAGTACTTC. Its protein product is CASSATGDAKNIQYF.

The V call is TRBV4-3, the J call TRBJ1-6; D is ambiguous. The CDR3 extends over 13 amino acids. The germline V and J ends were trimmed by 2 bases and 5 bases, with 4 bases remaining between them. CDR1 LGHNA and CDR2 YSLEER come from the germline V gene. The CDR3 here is CASSQQNNSPLHF. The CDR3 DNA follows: TGCGCCAGCAGCCAACAGAATAATTCACCCCTCCACTTT.

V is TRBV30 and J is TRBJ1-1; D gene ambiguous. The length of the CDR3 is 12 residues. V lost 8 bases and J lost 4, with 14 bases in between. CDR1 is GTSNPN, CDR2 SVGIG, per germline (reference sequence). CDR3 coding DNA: TGTGCCACCCTCTCGATCGGCACTGAAGCTTTCTTT. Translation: CATLSIGTEAFF.